These T cell receptor beta chains were read from a single sample in a study of OX40 agonist ivuxolimab in advanced cancers. Generated by immunoSEQ multiplex PCR, the TCRdb table keeps only in-frame clones and is missing some. The sample contains more than 75,000 clones, under 90% of which appear only once. This sample comprised CD4+ or CD8+ T cells sorted from blood, obtained in a trial of the OX40 agonist ivuxolimab. These receptors were taken from an adult with an advanced solid tumor such as melanoma, head and neck, liver or kidney cancer. Both conserved end residues are part of each CDR3. D genes are given only for firm matches. Where a row states a size, it is once, few, many or the class of an expanded clone; other rows omit it.

d_gene	v_gene	abundance	j_gene	CDR3nt	CDR3aa
NA	TRBV19	NA	TRBJ2-7	TGTGCCAGTAGGTCAGACAGGAGCTCCTACGAGCAGTACTTC	CASRSDRSSYEQYF
NA	TRBV4-1	NA	TRBJ1-2	TGCGCCAGCAGCCAAATAGGGACTTTCTATGGCTACACCTTC	CASSQIGTFYGYTF
TRBD2	TRBV7-6	NA	TRBJ2-7	TGTGCCAGCAGCCCGGGACTAGCGGGAGGCCTCTCCTACGAGCAGTACTTC	CASSPGLAGGLSYEQYF
NA	TRBV15	NA	TRBJ2-3	TGTGCCACCAGCAAATCGGGTTATACGCAGTATTTT	CATSKSGYTQYF
NA	TRBV13	NA	TRBJ1-1	TGTGCCAGCAGCTGGCAGACTTTGAACACTGAAGCTTTCTTT	CASSWQTLNTEAFF
NA	TRBV7-2	NA	TRBJ2-3	TGTGCCAGCACATGGCTAGGGGTGGGAACAGATACGCAGTATTTT	CASTWLGVGTDTQYF
TRBD1	TRBV18	NA	TRBJ1-1	TGTGCCAGCTCACCGGACAGGGGGCAAGCTTTCTTT	CASSPDRGQAFF
NA	TRBV5-1	NA	TRBJ1-1	TGCGCCAGCAGCATCGGGATTTTGAACACTGAAGCTTTCTTT	CASSIGILNTEAFF
TRBD2	TRBV5-1	NA	TRBJ2-5	TGCGCCAGCAGCTTACTAGCGGGGTCCGAAGAGACCCAGTACTTC	CASSLLAGSEETQYF
TRBD2	TRBV7-3	NA	TRBJ2-1	TGTGCCAGCAGCTACCTACCGGGACTAGCGGCAAATGAGCAGTTCTTC	CASSYLPGLAANEQFF
NA	TRBV27	NA	TRBJ2-5	TGTGCCAGCAGTTTATCGGACAGCAGATTGGCCCAAGAGACCCAGTACTTC	CASSLSDSRLAQETQYF
NA	TRBV19	NA	TRBJ2-1	TGTGCCAGTAGTATAGGGGGGCCGAGCAATGAGCAGTTCTTC	CASSIGGPSNEQFF
NA	TRBV7-3	NA	TRBJ1-1	TGTGCCAGCAGCTTGTCAGTCGACGGGAACACTGAAGCTTTCTTT	CASSLSVDGNTEAFF
TRBD1	TRBV5-1	NA	TRBJ2-1	TGCGCCAGCAGCTTGGGGACAGGAAATGAGCAGTTCTTC	CASSLGTGNEQFF
NA	TRBV7-2	NA	TRBJ2-3	TGTGCCAGCAGCTTAGTGGGCGGGAGGCCGAGCAGGGGGCCAGATACGCAGTATTTT	CASSLVGGRPSRGPDTQYF
NA	TRBV19	NA	TRBJ2-3	TGTGCCAGTAGTATATCGGCGGGGTCAGCAGGAGATACGCAGTATTTT	CASSISAGSAGDTQYF
TRBD1	TRBV6-5	NA	TRBJ1-1	TGTGCCAGCAGTGTTTATAGGACAGGGAACACTGAAGCTTTCTTT	CASSVYRTGNTEAFF
NA	TRBV6-1	NA	TRBJ2-1	TGTGCCAGCCGACAGTCGTCCTACAATGAGCAGTTCTTC	CASRQSSYNEQFF
NA	TRBV5-1	few	TRBJ1-6	TGCGCCAGCAGCTCCGGGGAGGTTTATTCACCCCTCCACTTT	CASSSGEVYSPLHF
NA	TRBV7-6	NA	TRBJ2-3	TGTGCCAGCAGCTCTAGGGAGCCCGCAGGGCCAGATACGCAGTATTTT	CASSSREPAGPDTQYF
TRBD2	TRBV7-2	NA	TRBJ2-1	TGTGCCAGCATTGGAATAGCGGGAGTCAATGAGCAGTTCTTC	CASIGIAGVNEQFF
NA	TRBV7-9	NA	TRBJ1-4	TGTGCCAGCTCCGGGGGTTTTAAGGAAAAACTGTTTTTT	CASSGGFKEKLFF
NA	TRBV14	NA	TRBJ1-1	TGTGCCAGCAGCCAGGGGACAAACACTGAAGCTTTCTTT	CASSQGTNTEAFF
TRBD1	TRBV5-5	NA	TRBJ1-4	TGTGCCAGCAGCTTGGCTCCGGGACAGGGAGTTGAAAAACTGTTTTTT	CASSLAPGQGVEKLFF
NA	TRBV11-2	NA	TRBJ2-7	TGTGCCAGCAGGAAAACGGGCCGGTCCTCCTACGAGCAGTACTTC	CASRKTGRSSYEQYF
NA	TRBV2	NA	TRBJ2-2	TGTGCCAGAGGTTACAGGGACACCGGGGAGCTGTTTTTT	CARGYRDTGELFF
TRBD1	TRBV19	NA	TRBJ2-7	TGTGCCAGTCGTCATACCAGGGACAGCCTCTACGAGCAGTACTTC	CASRHTRDSLYEQYF
NA	TRBV7-9	NA	TRBJ1-1	TGTGCCAGCAGCGTCTTAGGGACCACTGAAGCTTTCTTT	CASSVLGTTEAFF
NA	TRBV27	NA	TRBJ1-1	TGTGCCAGCAGTTTATCGATTACAGCAAAAGCTTTCTTT	CASSLSITAKAFF
TRBD2	TRBV11-2	few	TRBJ2-7	TGTGCCAGCAGCTTGTCGGGACTAGCAGTCAACGAGCAGTACTTC	CASSLSGLAVNEQYF
TRBD1	TRBV5-4	NA	TRBJ2-7	TGTGCCAGCAGCTCGCGCGGGACAGGTGCCTACGAGCAGTACTTC	CASSSRGTGAYEQYF
NA	TRBV7-2	NA	TRBJ1-1	TGTGCCAGCAGCTTGCGGGGGCCCACGGGCACTGAAGCTTTCTTT	CASSLRGPTGTEAFF
NA	TRBV18	NA	TRBJ2-5	TGTGCCAGCTCACCCCTCCGGGCAATGGTAGGGGCCCAGTACTTC	CASSPLRAMVGAQYF
NA	TRBV14	NA	TRBJ1-5	TGTGCCAGCAGCCAAGTCAGCAATCAGCCCCAGCATTTT	CASSQVSNQPQHF
TRBD2	TRBV25-1	NA	TRBJ2-3	TGTGCCAGCGGGACTAGCGGGGGGTGGGGCACAGATACGCAGTATTTT	CASGTSGGWGTDTQYF
NA	TRBV5-4	NA	TRBJ2-3	TGTGCCAGCAGCTTGGAAGGTACCTACACAGATACGCAGTATTTT	CASSLEGTYTDTQYF
TRBD1	TRBV29-1	NA	TRBJ2-7	TGCAGCGTTGCACAGGGGCCCTACGAGCAGTACTTC	CSVAQGPYEQYF
NA	TRBV11-2	NA	TRBJ1-2	TGTGCCAGCAGCTTCCGGGGTGATGGCTACACCTTC	CASSFRGDGYTF
TRBD2	TRBV27	NA	TRBJ2-3	TGTGCCAGCAGTTCACTAGCGGGCGGCACAGATACGCAGTATTTT	CASSSLAGGTDTQYF
NA	TRBV2	NA	TRBJ2-5	TGTGCCAGCAGTGAAGAGGGGGTGGGCCAGATGGAGACCCAGTACTTC	CASSEEGVGQMETQYF
TRBD1	TRBV7-6	NA	TRBJ1-3	TGTGCCAGCAGCTTGGGGACAGGGGGTAGCTTTGTTGGAAACACCATATATTTT	CASSLGTGGSFVGNTIYF